This TCR beta chain was sequenced for a study of blood T cell repertoires in COVID-19. On the study more broadly: The United States, Italy and Spain were the sources of the acute and convalescent COVID-19 samples. T cells, B-cell-depleted T cells, or PBMCs provided the cDNA or gDNA that served as material.

CDR1 and CDR2 from the germline V gene are SGDLS and YYNGEE. The CDR3 spans 14 residues. V was shortened by 3 bases and J by 0 bases, with 7 bases between the two germline ends. TCRdb's table, derived via immunoSEQ multiplex PCR, lists solely in-frame clones and lacks some. Among about 200,000 clones listed, approximately 84% were seen once. The sample comprised peripheral blood. The sequence derives from a woman over 75 with acute or convalescent COVID-19. The chain has TRBV9 and TRBJ1-3, with D possibly matching TRBD1 (6 bases). This CDR3 reads CASSAQGSGNTIYF. The CDR3, as DNA: TGTGCCAGCAGCGCACAGGGCTCTGGAAACACCATATATTTT.